Listed below are T cell receptor beta chains from one sample, sequenced in a study of blood T cell repertoires in COVID-19. Profiling relied on immunoSEQ multiplex PCR, and the TCRdb table lists in-frame clones only, not all of them. In the table there are some 68,000 clones, approximately 90% of which are singletons. The sample was peripheral blood. These receptors were collected from a man aged 45-65 years with acute or convalescent COVID-19. Each CDR3 is given with its conserved first and last residue. D genes are given only for firm matches. Clone size appears in some rows only: once, few, many, or a class for an expanded clone.

TRBJ2-4,TRBV19,-,-,TGTGCCAGTAGTATCGGGCAGGGGAAGGCCAAAAACATTCAGTACTTC,CASSIGQGKAKNIQYF
TRBJ1-1,TRBV30,-,-,TGTGCCTGGGGGGTTGGACTGGGTTTCTTT,CAWGVGLGFF
TRBJ1-3,TRBV30,-,TRBD1,TGTGCCTGGAGTAGGGGCGACAGGGGAGGTACTGGAAACACCATATATTTT,CAWSRGDRGGTGNTIYF
TRBJ1-1,TRBV19,few,TRBD1,TGTGCCAGTAGTAGACAGGGCCTTGAAGCTTTCTTT,CASSRQGLEAFF
TRBJ1-6,TRBV11-2,-,TRBD1,TGTGCCAGCAGCTTAGGTCAGGGGGTGGTTTCACCCCTCCACTTT,CASSLGQGVVSPLHF
TRBJ2-3,TRBV5-1,-,TRBD1,TGCGCCAGCAGCTCCAGGACAGGGGTTACCACAGATACGCAGTATTTT,CASSSRTGVTTDTQYF
TRBJ1-4,TRBV20-1,-,-,TGCAGTGCCTCGGAGAGGCGATCATTTCGATTT,CSASERRSFRF
TRBJ1-5,TRBV7-8,-,-,TGTGCCAGCAGCTTATTGAACTCGGGGAGTAATCAGCCCCAGCATTTT,CASSLLNSGSNQPQHF
TRBJ1-4,TRBV6-2/TRBV6-3,-,TRBD1,TGTGCCAGCAGCTCGCCACAGGAAGAGCGGGACAGGAATGAAAAACTGTTTTTT,CASSSPQEERDRNEKLFF
TRBJ2-2,TRBV6-2/TRBV6-3,-,-,TGTGCCAGCAGTTACTATAACGAGGGGGCCGGGGAGCTGTTTTTT,CASSYYNEGAGELFF
TRBJ2-3,TRBV28,-,-,TGTGCCAGCAGTTTACTGGGGGGGCGCGGCACAGATACGCAGTATTTT,CASSLLGGRGTDTQYF
TRBJ1-4,TRBV4-1,-,-,TGCGCCAGCAGCCAACCTACGACAGTTGCAACTAATGAAAAACTGTTTTTT,CASSQPTTVATNEKLFF
TRBJ2-3,TRBV27,-,-,TGTGCCAGTTCTACTCCCACAGATACGCAGTATTTT,CASSTPTDTQYF
TRBJ2-1,TRBV27,-,-,TGTGCCAGCAGTTTCGACGGTGGTGGGAGATTCAATGAGCAGTTCTTC,CASSFDGGGRFNEQFF
TRBJ1-6,TRBV28,-,-,TGTGCCAGCAGTTTATCCGGGGGTCCGGGGAATTCACCCCTCCACTTT,CASSLSGGPGNSPLHF
TRBJ1-2,TRBV27,-,TRBD1,TGTGCCAGCAGTATGGGGACAGGGAACTATGGCTACACCTTC,CASSMGTGNYGYTF
TRBJ2-3,TRBV7-2,-,-,TGTGCCAGCAGCTTCAGACTCGCTACTACGCAGTATTTT,CASSFRLATTQYF
TRBJ1-3,TRBV19,once,-,TGTGCCAGTTCCCACGGGATAGGGGGTGGAAACACCATATATTTT,CASSHGIGGGNTIYF
TRBJ1-4,TRBV6-5,-,-,TGTGCCAGCACAGTCACGCCTAATGAAAAACTGTTTTTT,CASTVTPNEKLFF
TRBJ2-3,TRBV18,-,-,TGTGCCAGCTCACCCCCGACAGCAGATACGCAGTATTTT,CASSPPTADTQYF
TRBJ2-1,TRBV6-6,-,TRBD2,TGTGCCAGCAGTTACTACTCTAGCGGGAGGTACAATGAGCAGTTCTTC,CASSYYSSGRYNEQFF
TRBJ2-1,TRBV28,-,-,TGTGCCAGCAGTCCGGACAGCGCGAACTACAATGAGCAGTTCTTC,CASSPDSANYNEQFF
TRBJ2-3,TRBV28,-,-,TGTGCCAGCAGTAGAGCGGGCTCTAGCACAGATACGCAGTATTTT,CASSRAGSSTDTQYF
TRBJ2-1,TRBV30,-,-,TGTGCCTGGAGTCAGCGTGTCAATGAGCAGTTCTTC,CAWSQRVNEQFF
TRBJ1-2,TRBV28,few,-,TGTGCCAGCAGTGAAAACCGCAGGGGTTTGGTTGGCTACACCTTC,CASSENRRGLVGYTF
TRBJ2-7,TRBV5-4,-,-,TGTGCCAGCATGGTGGGGCAAGATCTCGGCGAGCAGTACTTC,CASMVGQDLGEQYF
TRBJ2-1,TRBV7-9,-,TRBD2,TGTGCCAGCAGCGCCAGCGGGAGGGCCGGTGAGCAGTTCTTC,CASSASGRAGEQFF
TRBJ1-2,TRBV5-6,once,TRBD1,TGTGCCAGCAGCTTGGAAACCCCAGGGGGTGACTATGGCTACACCTTC,CASSLETPGGDYGYTF
TRBJ1-3,TRBV11-3,-,-,TGTGCCAGCAGCCAACAGGGTGCTGGAAACACCATATATTTT,CASSQQGAGNTIYF
TRBJ1-6,TRBV28,once,TRBD1,TGTGCCAGCAGGAAACCACTCCGGGGACAGGGCTCTGATTCACCCCTCCACTTT,CASRKPLRGQGSDSPLHF
TRBJ2-3,TRBV3-1/TRBV3-2,-,TRBD1,TGTGCCAGCAGCCAAGGGGGACAGGGTGCGGCAGATACGCAGTATTTT,CASSQGGQGAADTQYF
TRBJ2-3,TRBV6-5,-,-,TGTGCCAGCAGTTACTCCCCCCCGGATACGCAGTATTTT,CASSYSPPDTQYF
TRBJ2-6,TRBV6-6,-,-,TGTGCCAGCAAGAGGGAATCCGGGGCCAACGTCCTGACTTTC,CASKRESGANVLTF
TRBJ1-1,TRBV6-1,-,TRBD1,TGTGCCAGCAGTGACAGGGGGCTGACTGAAGCTTTCTTT,CASSDRGLTEAFF
TRBJ2-1,TRBV4-2,-,-,TGTGCCAGCAGCCAGGAGGTTCTGGGGAACAATGAGCAGTTCTTC,CASSQEVLGNNEQFF
TRBJ1-1,TRBV18,few,-,TGTGCCAGCAACCAGGGAAGGGACACTGAAGCTTTCTTT,CASNQGRDTEAFF
TRBJ2-2,TRBV11-3,-,TRBD1,TGTGCCAGCAGCTTGTACAGGGGAGACACCGGGGAGCTGTTTTTT,CASSLYRGDTGELFF
TRBJ2-5,TRBV19,-,TRBD2,TGTGCCAGTAGTAAGGGACTAGCGGGATCTGAGTACCAAGAGACCCAGTACTTC,CASSKGLAGSEYQETQYF
TRBJ2-1,TRBV7-2,once,-,TGTGCCAGCAGCCCTCACGCGGGGGACACCTACAATGAGCAGTTCTTC,CASSPHAGDTYNEQFF
TRBJ1-3,TRBV5-6,-,-,TGTGCCAGCAGCATTATTGGCCTCAATTCTGGAAACACCATATATTTT,CASSIIGLNSGNTIYF
TRBJ2-7,TRBV6-5,-,-,TGTGCCAGCAGTTACTCAGGGAGTCGCTACGAGCAGTACTTC,CASSYSGSRYEQYF
TRBJ1-1,TRBV24-1,once,TRBD1,TGTGCCACCGGACAGGGGAATAGCGAAGCTTTCTTT,CATGQGNSEAFF
TRBJ1-1,TRBV30,-,-,TGTGCCTGGCAGGGAAGAACTGAAGCTTTCTTT,CAWQGRTEAFF
TRBJ1-1,TRBV3-1/TRBV3-2,-,-,TGTGCCAGCAGCCTCGGGTGGGGGGGGAACACTGAAGCTTTCTTT,CASSLGWGGNTEAFF
TRBJ1-6,TRBV7-2,-,-,TGTGCCAGCAGCTTAAGTCTGGGGGCGGCTTCACCCCTCCACTTT,CASSLSLGAASPLHF
TRBJ2-3,TRBV9,-,TRBD2,TGTGCCAGCGCCCAACGGGCTAGCGGGACAGATACGCAGTATTTT,CASAQRASGTDTQYF
TRBJ2-1,TRBV13,-,TRBD2,TGTGCCAGCAGCGTGGGACTAGCGGAGAATGAGCAGTTCTTC,CASSVGLAENEQFF
TRBJ2-2,TRBV12-2,-,-,TGTGCAAGTCGCTTAGTCCTAGCGGGAGTCCTCACCGGGGAGCTGTTTTTT,CASRLVLAGVLTGELFF
TRBJ1-4,TRBV6-6,-,-,TGTGCCAGCAGCTATCTTCCGGGGAGATACTCGGAAAAACTGTTTTTT,CASSYLPGRYSEKLFF
TRBJ2-5,TRBV29-1,-,-,TGCAGCGCGAGAGGGGAGGACCAAGAGACCCAGTACTTC,CSARGEDQETQYF
TRBJ2-3,TRBV7-2,-,TRBD1,TGTGCCAGCAGCTCCCGACAGGGGAGCACAGATACGCAGTATTTT,CASSSRQGSTDTQYF
TRBJ2-7,TRBV19,once,-,TGTGCCAGTAGTATAGATCAGGCGGACGGGGCCTACGAGCAGTACTTC,CASSIDQADGAYEQYF
TRBJ2-7,TRBV5-4,-,TRBD1,TGTGCCAGCAGCTTGGCTGACAGGGTTTCCTACGAGCAGTACTTC,CASSLADRVSYEQYF
TRBJ1-2,TRBV29-1,-,-,TGCAGCGCAGGGAGCCCCGACTATGGCTACACCTTC,CSAGSPDYGYTF
TRBJ1-3,TRBV6-5,-,-,TGTGCCAGCAGTTACTCCCCGGGAATTGGAAACACCATATATTTT,CASSYSPGIGNTIYF
TRBJ2-3,TRBV11-3,-,-,TGTGCCAGCAGCTTAGCTCGGGAGTGGACAGATACGCAGTATTTT,CASSLAREWTDTQYF
TRBJ1-2,TRBV5-1,few,-,TGCGCCAGCAGCTTGGCTCCCGGGACTTATGAAAACACCTTC,CASSLAPGTYENTF
TRBJ1-1,TRBV14,-,TRBD1,TGTGCCAGTGGGACAGGACCGAACACTGAAGCTTTCTTT,CASGTGPNTEAFF
TRBJ1-2,TRBV27,-,TRBD1,TGTGCCAGCAGACCTGGACAGGTAGCTAACTATGGCTACACCTTC,CASRPGQVANYGYTF
TRBJ1-1,TRBV12-3/TRBV12-4,-,-,TGTGCCAGCATGGTACTAGGCACTGAAGCTTTCTTT,CASMVLGTEAFF